Listed below are T cell receptor beta chains from one sample, sequenced in a study of T cells in Graves' hyperthyroidism and ophthalmopathy. In TCRdb, the multiplex PCR reads were re-called with MiXCR into one record per CDR3 protein. The table records fewer than 550,000 distinct CDR3 sequences, less than 20% of them present only once. The sample consisted of blood. Receptors originate from a woman under 30 with Graves' hyperthyroidism. Each CDR3 is given with its conserved first and last residue. Fields, in order: V gene, J gene, CDR3 protein.

TRBV20-1	TRBJ1-2	CSAPAGENYGYTF
TRBV6-2/TRBV6-3	TRBJ2-7	CASSYVAGAPYEQYF
TRBV12-3/TRBV12-4	TRBJ2-4	CASSFRAISSAKNIQYF
TRBV9	TRBJ2-2	CASSVPGLPGTGELFF
TRBV10-3	TRBJ2-7	CAIRSDGSYEQYF
TRBV9	TRBJ1-1	CASSARQGFMNTEAFF
TRBV6-2/TRBV6-3	TRBJ2-1	CASSYSWGNEQFF
TRBV19	TRBJ1-5	CASKPGQFDQPQHF
TRBV5-1	TRBJ1-1	CASSLDRGNTEAFF
TRBV5-1	TRBJ2-3	CASSLYARGLTDTQYF
TRBV6-1	TRBJ2-3	CASRWAGSTDTQYF
TRBV28	TRBJ2-7	CASSLDRYEQYF
TRBV19	TRBJ1-1	CASSIGQGMNTEAFF
TRBV24-1	TRBJ2-3	CATSEQAHGTDTQYF
TRBV28	TRBJ2-3	CASSSSGFGTDTQYF
TRBV18	TRBJ2-3	CASSPVQPTDTQYF
TRBV28	TRBJ1-3	CASSNDRAEGLSSSGNTIYF
TRBV6-1	TRBJ2-2	CASSRTVSDTGELFF
TRBV29-1	TRBJ2-7	CSAGTGAEQYF
TRBV11-2	TRBJ2-5	CASSLGSSGVVTQYF
TRBV3-1	TRBJ2-3	CASSTGFRTSGTRPTDTQYF
TRBV11-2	TRBJ2-7	CASSLEGTGTYEQYF
TRBV20-1	TRBJ2-1	CSARQFSGRAGGEQFF
TRBV12-3/TRBV12-4	TRBJ2-5	CASSHGLTQGTQYF
TRBV5-1	TRBJ1-2	CASSFSTGNYGYTF
TRBV20-1	TRBJ1-5	CSARTVNQPQHF
TRBV13	TRBJ2-1	CASSLVSSGRSNNEQFF
TRBV7-2	TRBJ2-7	CASSLMEILSQTYEQYF
TRBV6-1	TRBJ1-5	CASSEAGPSGLSNQPQHF
TRBV28	TRBJ1-2	CASSLLRRSPNYGYTF
TRBV7-9	TRBJ1-3	CASSLAGTGATSGNTIYF
TRBV5-1	TRBJ1-2	CASSLDRTYGYTF
TRBV7-6	TRBJ1-3	CASSSRPGAGNTIYF
TRBV18	TRBJ1-2	CASSPDRVSYGYTF
TRBV2	TRBJ1-5	CASRGWQTSNQPQHF
TRBV3-1	TRBJ1-2	CASSHGRANYGYTF
TRBV2	TRBJ2-3	CASSGLASATTDTQYF
TRBV12-3/TRBV12-4	TRBJ1-2	CASSLSPRYGYTF
TRBV7-9	TRBJ1-1	CASKTTPRAVNTEAFF
TRBV7-2	TRBJ2-5	CASSPRTSGTQETQYF
TRBV29-1	TRBJ1-2	CSVERGAGYGYTF
TRBV6-1	TRBJ1-3	CASSASGSSGNTIYF
TRBV15	TRBJ2-1	CATSRGPPTLPRFF
TRBV20-1	TRBJ2-3	CSAASTDTQYF
TRBV11-2	TRBJ2-7	CASSLVKRDYEQYF
TRBV27	TRBJ2-7	CASPGQGGTSGDYEQYF
TRBV9	TRBJ1-2	CASSAAEARYGYTF
TRBV12-3/TRBV12-4	TRBJ2-1	CASSFKQEQFF
TRBV13	TRBJ2-3	CASSFGLADTDTQYF
TRBV11-3	TRBJ2-5	CASSLGQHYQETQYF
TRBV11-3	TRBJ2-2	CASSLRTGEMTGELFF
TRBV3-1	TRBJ2-7	CASSQAGQNYEQYF
TRBV13	TRBJ2-3	CASSFEQGNDTQYF
TRBV27	TRBJ2-5	CASSRGPEEYF